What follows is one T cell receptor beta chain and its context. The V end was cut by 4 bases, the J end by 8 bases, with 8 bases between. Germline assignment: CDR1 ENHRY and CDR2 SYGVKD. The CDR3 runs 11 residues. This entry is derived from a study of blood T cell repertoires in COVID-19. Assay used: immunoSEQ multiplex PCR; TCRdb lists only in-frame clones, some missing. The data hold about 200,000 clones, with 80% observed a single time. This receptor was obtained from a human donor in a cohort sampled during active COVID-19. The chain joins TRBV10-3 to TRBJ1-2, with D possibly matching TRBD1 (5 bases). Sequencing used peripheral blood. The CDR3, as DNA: TGTGCCATCAGTGCGGGGGAAGGCTACACCTTC. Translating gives CAISAGEGYTF.